The 16 T cell receptor beta chains in this list originate from one sample, sequenced in a study of T cell repertoires in cytomegalovirus infection. MiXCR was run by TCRdb on the reads, yielding one entry per CDR3 protein. The profile shows roughly 720,000 distinct CDR3 sequences, roughly 35% of them singletons. Sequenced material: PBMCs. These receptors all stem from a human donor in good health (CMV status not recorded). Some clones in this sample may be carry-over from other donors' samples.

This sequence joins TRBV28 and TRBJ2-2; the D gene is possibly TRBD2 (5 bases). The germline V and J ends were trimmed by 10 bases and 5 bases, with 17 bases remaining between them. The CDR3 length is 14 residues. Germline V gene data show CDR1 as MDHEN and CDR2 as SYDVKM. CDR3 residues: CATGVPELTGELFF. CDR3 sequence (DNA): TGTGCCACCGGGGTCCCCGAGCTTACCGGGGAGCTGTTTTTT.

The sample holds a few counts of this clonotype. The chain recombines TRBV5-6 with TRBJ1-5, with D possibly matching TRBD1 (6 bases). This CDR3 spans 17 amino acids. Germline CDR1 is SGHDT and CDR2 is YYEEEE. V lost 1 base and J lost 3, with 17 bases in between. The CDR3 DNA reads as TGTGCCAGCAGCTTGAGGAGTCAAACAGGGATCAATCAGCCCCAGCATTTT. Its translation is CASSLRSQTGINQPQHF.

The sample holds a few counts of this clonotype. J is TRBJ1-5 and V is TRBV28; 8 bases match TRBD1. Per germline, CDR1 MDHEN and CDR2 SYDVKM. The CDR3 is made up of 16 amino acids. V was clipped by 6 bases and J by 4 bases; unmatched bases: 11. The CDR3 coding sequence is TGTGCCAGCAGAATCGGGACAGGCAGCGGAAATCAGCCCCAGCATTTT. This gives the protein CASRIGTGSGNQPQHF.

This clonotype was found a few times. J is TRBJ2-3 and V is TRBV6-1; 16 bases agree with TRBD2. Germline V gene sequence: CDR1 MNHNS, CDR2 SASEGT. V was pared by 3 bases and J by 0 bases, with 9 bases of the junction left unmatched. The CDR3 extends over 20 amino acids. The CDR3 region has the DNA TGTGCCAGCAGTGATCCCCGGGGACTAGCGGGGGGGAAGAGCACAGATACGCAGTATTTT. Amino acid sequence: CASSDPRGLAGGKSTDTQYF.

The CDR3 is CASSLLEDQPQHF. The CDR3, as DNA: TGTGCCAGCAGCTTGCTGGAAGATCAGCCCCAGCATTTT. This chain joins TRBV7-8 and TRBJ1-5; no definite D call. The CDR3 has 13 residues. CDR1 is SGHVS, CDR2 FQNEAQ, per germline. V gave up 3 bases and J gave up 5 bases, with 8 bases separating them.

The J gene is TRBJ1-5, the V gene TRBV28; TRBD1 aligns across 8 bases. The CDR3 extends over 15 amino acids. The V segment lost 6 bases and the J segment 0 bases; nucleotides outside the gene matches: 4. In germline, CDR1 is MDHEN, CDR2 SYDVKM. CDR3 in amino acids: CASSRQGFSNQPQHF. The CDR3 DNA follows: TGTGCCAGCAGCCGACAGGGGTTTAGCAATCAGCCCCAGCATTTT.

There are a few counts of this clonotype. The J gene is TRBJ1-4, the V gene TRBV7-8; D possibly corresponds to TRBD1 (5 bases). The CDR3 covers 15 residues. Germline loops: CDR1 SGHVS, CDR2 FQNEAQ. V gave up 6 bases and J gave up 8 bases, with 19 bases separating them. The CDR3 loop is CASRATGSPWEKLFF. The DNA for the CDR3 is TGTGCCAGCAGGGCAACAGGTTCTCCCTGGGAAAAACTGTTTTTT.

This chain links TRBV7-9 with TRBJ2-6, with D possibly being TRBD1 (6 bases). The CDR3 has 16 amino acids. The germline V and J ends were trimmed by 7 bases and 1 base, with 14 bases remaining between them. From germline, CDR1 is SEHNR and CDR2 FQNEAQ (reference sequence). The CDR3 DNA reads as TGTGCCAGCACTCGAGGACAGACTTCTGGGGCCAACGTCCTGACTTTC. It yields the protein CASTRGQTSGANVLTF.

This clonotype was detected many times. J is TRBJ1-1 and V is TRBV7-9; unclear D gene. Trimming removed 1 base from V and 4 bases from J, with 4 bases in between. The CDR3 runs 12 residues. Looked up from germline, CDR1 is SEHNR and CDR2 is FQNEAQ (reference sequence). CDR3 protein: CASSLDSTEAFF. CDR3 coding DNA: TGTGCCAGCAGCTTAGATTCCACTGAAGCTTTCTTT.

The rearrangement links TRBV19 to TRBJ1-1, with 8 bases that match TRBD1. The CDR3 extends over 13 amino acids. The ends lost 2 bases at V and 8 bases at J; junction bases unmatched: 4. Germline assignment: CDR1 LNHDA and CDR2 SQIVND (reference sequence). The CDR3, as DNA: TGTGCCAGTAGTATAATCGGACAGGGAGAAGCTTTCTTT. Its translation is CASSIIGQGEAFF.

This clonotype was seen only a few times. This chain uses TRBV12-3 or TRBV12-4 with TRBJ2-3; 9 positions agree with TRBD2. CDR3 size: 16 residues. The ends lost 5 bases at V and 2 bases at J; junction bases unmatched: 8. In nucleotides, the CDR3 is TGTGCCAGCAGTACCGGGACTAGCAAGGCCACAGATACGCAGTATTTT. Residues: CASSTGTSKATDTQYF.

This clonotype appeared many times. The gene calls are TRBV7-9 and TRBJ1-5; D ambiguous. Germline CDR1 and CDR2: SEHNR and FQNEAQ (reference sequence). The CDR3 is 15 residues long. Between the trimmed V and J ends, which lost 5 bases and 2 bases, there was a span of 13 bases. This CDR3 reads CASSRDRQGNQPQHF. In DNA, the CDR3 is TGTGCCAGCAGCCGGGATCGTCAGGGCAATCAGCCCCAGCATTTT.

The chain combines TRBV6-1 with TRBJ1-1, with D possibly matching TRBD1 (5 bases). Germline assignment: CDR1 MNHNS and CDR2 SASEGT. The germline V and J ends were trimmed by 11 bases and 5 bases, with 21 bases remaining between them. The CDR3 contains 14 residues. The CDR3 coding sequence is TGTGCCGCGGCGCCCTTGGGGGGGTGGACTGAAGCTTTCTTT. Its translation: CAAAPLGGWTEAFF.

J is TRBJ2-5 and V is TRBV12-3 or TRBV12-4; TRBD2 aligns across 11 bases. There are 15 residues in the CDR3. The trim removed 5 bases at V and 3 bases at J, leaving 5 bases unmatched. CDR3 residues: CASSPSGGHEETQYF. The CDR3 nucleotides read TGTGCCAGCAGTCCTAGCGGGGGGCATGAAGAGACCCAGTACTTC.

This clonotype was picked up a small number of times. V and J are TRBV12-3 or TRBV12-4 and TRBJ1-2; D might be TRBD1 (6 bases). The CDR3 has 13 amino acids. The V end lost 4 bases, the J end lost 4 bases, and 10 bases lay between the germline ends. This chain's CDR3 is CASSSGVSYGYTF. In DNA, the CDR3 is TGTGCCAGCAGTTCAGGGGTCAGCTATGGCTACACCTTC.

This clonotype was picked up a small number of times. V is TRBV27 and J is TRBJ2-4, with TRBD2 identical over 7 bases. Germline values: CDR1 MNHEY, CDR2 SMNVEV (reference sequence). This CDR3 is built from 17 residues. V shed 0 bases, J shed 4 bases, and the junction held 9 bases outside the gene matches. CDR3 nucleotide sequence: TGTGCCAGCAGTTTATCGCCCCTCATGGGGGGGAAAAACATTCAGTACTTC. Its translation: CASSLSPLMGGKNIQYF.